This T cell receptor beta chain comes out of a study of technical replicates of blood from a few donors. The germline gives CDR1 SGHRS, CDR2 YFSETQ. This CDR3 spans 15 amino acids. Between the trimmed V and J ends, which lost 1 base and 7 bases, there was a span of 14 bases. The method was immunoSEQ multiplex PCR; TCRdb's version includes in-frame clones alone and lacks a portion of them. This table holds 65,000 to 90,000 clones, 65% to 90% found once. The chain recombines TRBV5-1 with TRBJ2-2; TRBD1 might be the D (6 bases). Material for sequencing was PBMCs. This sequence originates from a human donor in good health. Some clones in this sample may be carry-over from other donors' samples. The CDR3 DNA reads as TGCGCCAGCAGCTTGATAGGACAGAGTGTCGGGGAGCTGTTTTTT. Residues: CASSLIGQSVGELFF.